This T cell receptor (beta chain) is from a study of Ad26.COV2.S vaccination and SARS-CoV-2 variants. Per the germline V gene, CDR1 is LGHDT and CDR2 is YNNKEL (reference sequence). CDR3 length: 15 amino acids. The junction had 6 bases not matched to a gene; V was cut back by 2 bases and J by 3 bases. Sequencing used immunoSEQ multiplex PCR; TCRdb keeps in-frame clones, though not all of them. Here the sample spans approximately 340,000 clones, under 95% being singletons. The source material was peripheral blood, sampled after recovery from COVID-19. This TCR was recovered from a human donor who had recovered from COVID-19. The V call is TRBV3-1 (or the pseudogene TRBV3-2), the J call TRBJ2-7, with 8 bases matching TRBD1. In DNA form, the CDR3 reads TGTGCCAGCAGCCAACCCGGGACAGGTTACTACGAGCAGTACTTC. It encodes CASSQPGTGYYEQYF.